This entry is about one T cell receptor (beta chain). The record originates from a study of T cells in Graves' hyperthyroidism and ophthalmopathy. CDR1 is SGHAT and CDR2 is FQNNGV in the germline V gene. The junction had 7 bases not matched to a gene; V was cut back by 4 bases and J by 4 bases. The length of the CDR3 is 15 residues. RNA transcripts provided the source from which TCR beta CDR3 regions were amplified. First-round RT-PCR with HTBI primers amplified the TCR CDR3 region. In TCRdb, the multiplex PCR reads were re-called with MiXCR into one record per CDR3 protein. The sample lists 210,000 or so distinct CDR3 sequences; roughly 18% were seen once.

J is TRBJ2-1 and V is TRBV11-2; 7 bases are a match to TRBD1. This sequence originates from a man between 45 and 60 years old with Graves' hyperthyroidism. The material sequenced was blood. CDR3 residues: CASSSQGVGYNEQFF. The CDR3 region has the DNA TGTGCCAGCAGCTCGCAGGGGGTTGGGTACAATGAGCAGTTCTTC.